This T cell receptor (beta chain) was observed in a study of OX40 agonist ivuxolimab in advanced cancers. Whole-study findings and limits: People who partly responded at 0.1-3.0 mg/kg had some of the least clonal expansion seen. No determination was made of the antigen specificity of the expanded peripheral T cells.

Peripheral blood came from all dose cohorts at three timepoints. Sequencing used immunoSEQ multiplex PCR; TCRdb keeps in-frame clones, though not all of them. Among 75,000 to 100,000 clones listed, around 90% were seen once. A note on this clone: The antigen is undetermined.

Germline lookup yields CDR1 SGDLS and CDR2 YYNGEE. V lost 9 bases, J lost 6 bases, and 22 bases lay in between. There are 14 residues in the CDR3. This sequence joins TRBV9 and TRBJ2-7; D is ambiguous. Sequenced material: CD4+ or CD8+ T cells sorted from blood, taken in a trial of the OX40 agonist ivuxolimab. This TCR was sampled from an adult with an advanced solid tumor such as melanoma, head and neck, liver or kidney cancer. DNA for the CDR3: TGTGCCAAGCAGGACGCCGGCAGAGAAGGCGAGCAGTACTTC. As protein: CAKQDAGREGEQYF.